This T cell receptor beta chain was sequenced for a study of CD8+ T cells in alopecia areata. About the study: Tofacitinib ran for 6 to 18 months before 6 months off drug.

Turning to this clone: Its antigen is as yet unknown.

Treatment: oral pan-JAK inhibitor, 5-10 mg twice daily. CDR1 SGHVS and CDR2 FNYEAQ come from the germline V gene. Germline trimming cut 5 bases from V and 6 bases from J; bases unmatched to any gene: 9. CDR3 length: 15 amino acids. cDNA serving as the sequencing template came from extracted, reverse transcribed RNA. TCRdb's copy holds only in-frame clones and misses some; the assay was immunoSEQ multiplex PCR. The table shows some 150,000 clones, with 86% occurring only once. Whole-study results and caveats: Normal skin's resident alphabeta T cells are sequenced alongside lesional scalp T cells. Many expanded lesional clones persisted in scalp and blood during tofacitinib treatment. Only a single nonresponder existed, so baseline CD8+ expansion links stay unclear.

This clonotype was obtained from a human donor with alopecia areata. The material sequenced was CD8+ T cells sorted from blood, taken at week 4, from a patient treated with tofacitinib. The chain joins TRBV7-6 to TRBJ2-2; 7 nucleotides agree with TRBD1. In DNA form, the CDR3 reads TGTGCCAGCAGCCCAAGAGGACAGGAGTCCGGGGAGCTGTTTTTT. Its protein is CASSPRGQESGELFF.